This T cell receptor beta chain was observed in a study of cytomegalovirus exposure and HLA in healthy donors. This clone has a handful of counts. Antigen: not known. With 60 Vbeta and 13 Jbeta primers, the PCR was carried out. Repertoires were generated with immunoSEQ multiplex PCR, while TCRdb's copy carries only in-frame clones and drops some. The sample lists approximately 180,000 clones, approximately 80% occurring once. This CDR3 is 13 amino acids long. V lost 5 bases and J lost 9; bases outside the gene matches: 6. Germline V CDR1 and CDR2: LNHDA, SQIVND (reference sequence). Notes on the study in general: The authors listed 150 to 200 TCR beta chains as cytomegalovirus-associated. Presence/absence analyses rested on an assumption that sequencing depth was roughly uniform across donors.

The TCR sequence derives from a man aged 25 to 40 in good health and CMV-seropositive. The genes are TRBV19 and TRBJ1-5, with 8 bases fitting TRBD1. Material: PBMCs. The CDR3 is CASSVTGVGPQHF. For the CDR3, the DNA is TGTGCCAGTAGTGTGACAGGGGTTGGGCCCCAGCATTTT.